Listed below are T cell receptor beta chains from one sample, sequenced in a study of Tregs in tolerant kidney transplant recipients. Method: immunoSEQ multiplex PCR; TCRdb's copy keeps in-frame clones and lacks some. The sample has roughly 69,000 clones, roughly 89% seen once; the top ten hold approximately 0.4%. This sample comprised CD4+ T cells from blood, obtained before the transplant. The receptors here all came from a human donor who received a combined kidney and bone marrow transplant. The CDR3 runs from the conserved cysteine through the conserved F or W. Each record gives: J gene, V gene, D gene, clone size, CDR3 DNA, CDR3 protein. D genes are given only for firm matches. Clone size appears in some rows only: once, few, many, or a class for an expanded clone.

>TRBJ1-1|TRBV5-6|.|.
TGTGCCAGCAGCTCGAGGGGGATGAACACTGAAGCTTTCTTT
CASSSRGMNTEAFF
>TRBJ2-7|TRBV6-1|.|.
TGTGCCAGCAGTAAACAGGGGGGGCAATACGAGCAGTACTTC
CASSKQGGQYEQYF
>TRBJ2-1|TRBV9|.|few
TGTGCCAGCAGCGTCCAATCTAGCTCCAATGAGCAGTTCTTC
CASSVQSSSNEQFF
>TRBJ2-3|TRBV29-1|TRBD2|once
TGCAGCGTTGGAAGGGCGGGACTAGCAGGCACAGATACGCAGTATTTT
CSVGRAGLAGTDTQYF
>TRBJ1-2|TRBV6-6|.|.
TGTGCCAGCAGTCGGGAGGGGGTTGTTGGCTACACCTTC
CASSREGVVGYTF
>TRBJ1-1|TRBV9|.|.
TGTGCCAGCAGCTCTCAAGGGAGGAGGAACACTGAAGCTTTCTTT
CASSSQGRRNTEAFF
>TRBJ2-5|TRBV4-2|.|.
TGTGCCAGCAGCCAAGATCGGGGACAAGAGACCCAGTACTTC
CASSQDRGQETQYF
>TRBJ2-3|TRBV5-1|.|.
TGCGCCAGCAGCTTGATGGCGGGCCCCACAGATACGCAGTATTTT
CASSLMAGPTDTQYF
>TRBJ2-7|TRBV10-3|.|.
TGTGCCATCAGTGCAGGATATGAGGGTAACTCACCTCCCTACGAGCAGTACTTC
CAISAGYEGNSPPYEQYF
>TRBJ1-5|TRBV6-1|.|.
TGTGCCAGCATTCGGGGAATACAGGGTAATCAGCCCCAGCATTTT
CASIRGIQGNQPQHF
>TRBJ2-5|TRBV7-7|.|.
TGTGCCAGCAGCTTTGCGGGGAGGGAGACCCAGTACTTC
CASSFAGRETQYF
>TRBJ2-7|TRBV18|TRBD1|.
TGTGCCAGCTCCGACGGACAGGGGTCCTACGAGCAGTACTTC
CASSDGQGSYEQYF
>TRBJ1-1|TRBV5-1|TRBD1|.
TGCGCCAGCAGCTCACAGGGGGACACTGAAGCTTTCTTT
CASSSQGDTEAFF
>TRBJ2-1|TRBV11-2|.|.
TGTGCCAGCAGCTCCCAGTCCGCGGGGGAGCAGTTCTTC
CASSSQSAGEQFF
>TRBJ2-2|TRBV7-2|.|.
TGTGCCAGCAGCCCCAGTGGGCGTCGGAACACCGGGGAGCTGTTTTTT
CASSPSGRRNTGELFF
>TRBJ1-1|TRBV2|.|once
TGTGCCAGCAATCAGATGAACACTGAAGCTTTCTTT
CASNQMNTEAFF
>TRBJ1-5|TRBV2|TRBD1|.
TGTGCCAGCAGCGCCCAGGGGGTCCAAGTACAGCCCCAGCATTTT
CASSAQGVQVQPQHF
>TRBJ2-1|TRBV5-1|TRBD2|.
TGCGCCAGCACCCCGCTAGCGGGGTACAATGAGCAGTTCTTC
CASTPLAGYNEQFF
>TRBJ2-1|TRBV30|TRBD2|.
TGTGCCTGGAGTCCACGAGGGCCTAGCGGGACACAGTTCTTC
CAWSPRGPSGTQFF
>TRBJ2-7|TRBV4-3|TRBD2|once
TGCGCCAGCAGCCAAGAAGCAGCGGGAGTGATATACGAGCAGTACTTC
CASSQEAAGVIYEQYF
>TRBJ2-1|TRBV2|.|.
TGTGCCAGCAGTGACGGGAGTCCCTCCTACAATGAGCAGTTCTTC
CASSDGSPSYNEQFF
>TRBJ1-2|TRBV27|TRBD1|once
TGTGCCAGCAGTTTAAACGGACAGGACTATGGCTACACCTTC
CASSLNGQDYGYTF
>TRBJ2-3|TRBV30|.|.
TGTGCCTGGAATAGCGGCACAGATACGCAGTATTTT
CAWNSGTDTQYF